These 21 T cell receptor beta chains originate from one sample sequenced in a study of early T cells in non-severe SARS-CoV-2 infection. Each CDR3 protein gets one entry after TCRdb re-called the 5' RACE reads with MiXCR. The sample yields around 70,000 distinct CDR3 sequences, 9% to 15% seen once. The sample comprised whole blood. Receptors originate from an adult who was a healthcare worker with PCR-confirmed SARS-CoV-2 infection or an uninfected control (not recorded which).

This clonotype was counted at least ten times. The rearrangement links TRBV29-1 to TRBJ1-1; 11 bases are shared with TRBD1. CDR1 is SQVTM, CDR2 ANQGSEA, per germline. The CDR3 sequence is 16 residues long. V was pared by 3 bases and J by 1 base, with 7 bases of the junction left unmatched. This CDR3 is CSVDRTGGVQNTEAFF. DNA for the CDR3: TGCAGCGTTGATAGGACAGGGGGCGTCCAGAACACTGAAGCTTTCTTT.

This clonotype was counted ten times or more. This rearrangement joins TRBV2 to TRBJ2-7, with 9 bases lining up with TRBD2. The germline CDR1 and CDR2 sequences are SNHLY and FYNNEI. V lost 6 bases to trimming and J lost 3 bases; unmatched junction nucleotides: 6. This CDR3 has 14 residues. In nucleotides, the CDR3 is TGTGCCAGCAGAGATAGCGGGGGCCTCTACGAGCAGTACTTC. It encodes CASRDSGGLYEQYF.

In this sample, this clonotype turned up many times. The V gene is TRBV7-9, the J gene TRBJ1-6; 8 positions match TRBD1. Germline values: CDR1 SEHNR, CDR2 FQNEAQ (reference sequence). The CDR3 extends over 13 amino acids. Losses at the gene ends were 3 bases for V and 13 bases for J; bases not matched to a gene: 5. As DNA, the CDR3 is TGTGCCAGCAGCTTTTTAGGGGACAGGCCCCTCCACTTT. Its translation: CASSFLGDRPLHF.

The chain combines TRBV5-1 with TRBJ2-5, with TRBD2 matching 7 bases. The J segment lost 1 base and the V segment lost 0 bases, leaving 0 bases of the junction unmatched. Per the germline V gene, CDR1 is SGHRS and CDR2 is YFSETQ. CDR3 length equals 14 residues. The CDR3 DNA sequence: TGCGCCAGCAGCTTGGCTAGCGGCCAAGAGACCCAGTACTTC. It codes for CASSLASGQETQYF.

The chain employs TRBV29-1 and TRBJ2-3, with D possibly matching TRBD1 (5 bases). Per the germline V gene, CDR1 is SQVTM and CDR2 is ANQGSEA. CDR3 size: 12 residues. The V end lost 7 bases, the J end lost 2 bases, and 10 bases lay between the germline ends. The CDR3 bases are TGCAGCGGGCGACAGAACACAGATACGCAGTATTTT. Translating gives CSGRQNTDTQYF.

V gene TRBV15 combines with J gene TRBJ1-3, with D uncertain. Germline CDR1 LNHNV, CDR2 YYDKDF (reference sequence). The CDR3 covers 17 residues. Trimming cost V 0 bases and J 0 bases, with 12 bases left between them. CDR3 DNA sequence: TGTGCCACCAGCAGAGATATCGGTCGGGGCTCTGGAAACACCATATATTTT. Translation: CATSRDIGRGSGNTIYF.

CDR3 sequence reads: CSVTVIEAFF. The CDR3, as DNA: TGCAGCGTTACGGTGATTGAAGCTTTCTTT. This chain connects TRBV29-1 to TRBJ1-1; D remains ambiguous. Germline V gene data show CDR1 as SQVTM and CDR2 as ANQGSEA. V lost 5 bases and J 7 bases, leaving 8 bases between the germline ends. The CDR3 extends over 10 amino acids. Full variable domain (remainder filled in from reference TRBV29-1 and TRBJ1-1): SAVISQKPSRDICQRGTSLTIQCQVDSQVTMMFWYRQQPGQSLTLIATANQGSEATYESGFVIDKFPISRPNLTFSTLTVSNMSPEDSSIYLCSVTVIEAFFGQGTRLTVV.

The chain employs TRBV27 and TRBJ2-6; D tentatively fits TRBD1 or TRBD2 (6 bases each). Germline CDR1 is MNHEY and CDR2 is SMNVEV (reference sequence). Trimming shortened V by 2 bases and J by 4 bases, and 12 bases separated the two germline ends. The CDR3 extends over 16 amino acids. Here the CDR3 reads CASSLRGVDGANVLTF. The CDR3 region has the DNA TGTGCCAGCAGTTTAAGGGGGGTAGACGGGGCCAACGTCCTGACTTTC.

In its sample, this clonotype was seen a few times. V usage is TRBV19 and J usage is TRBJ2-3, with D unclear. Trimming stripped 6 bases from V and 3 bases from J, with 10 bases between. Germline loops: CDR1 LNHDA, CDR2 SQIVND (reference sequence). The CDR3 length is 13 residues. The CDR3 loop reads CASRALGTDTQYF. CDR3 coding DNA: TGTGCCAGTAGGGCACTGGGAACAGATACGCAGTATTTT.

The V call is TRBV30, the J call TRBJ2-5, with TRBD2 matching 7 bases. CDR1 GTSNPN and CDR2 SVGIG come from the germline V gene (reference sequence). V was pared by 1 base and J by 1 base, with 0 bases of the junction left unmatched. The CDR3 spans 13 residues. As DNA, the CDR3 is TGTGCCTGGAGTGGGGGGGGCCAAGAGACCCAGTACTTC. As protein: CAWSGGGQETQYF.

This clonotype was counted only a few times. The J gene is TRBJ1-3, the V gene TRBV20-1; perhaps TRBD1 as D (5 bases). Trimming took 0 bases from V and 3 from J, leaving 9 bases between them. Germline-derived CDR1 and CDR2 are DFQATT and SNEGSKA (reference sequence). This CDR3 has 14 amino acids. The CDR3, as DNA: TGCAGTGCTAGAGATGGGGGGAATGGAAACACCATATATTTT. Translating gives CSARDGGNGNTIYF.

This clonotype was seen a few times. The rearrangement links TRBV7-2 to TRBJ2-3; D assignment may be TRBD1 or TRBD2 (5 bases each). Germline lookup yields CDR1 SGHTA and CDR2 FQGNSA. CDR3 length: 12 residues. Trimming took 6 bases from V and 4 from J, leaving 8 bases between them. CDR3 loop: CASRRGADTQYF. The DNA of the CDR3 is TGTGCCAGCAGACGAGGGGCAGATACGCAGTATTTT.

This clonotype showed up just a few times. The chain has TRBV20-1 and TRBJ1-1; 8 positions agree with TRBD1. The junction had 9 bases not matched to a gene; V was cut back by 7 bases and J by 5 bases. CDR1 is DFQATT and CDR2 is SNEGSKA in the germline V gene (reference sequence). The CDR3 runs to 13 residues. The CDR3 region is CSVRSRGQTEAFF. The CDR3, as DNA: TGCAGTGTACGCTCCAGGGGGCAGACTGAAGCTTTCTTT.

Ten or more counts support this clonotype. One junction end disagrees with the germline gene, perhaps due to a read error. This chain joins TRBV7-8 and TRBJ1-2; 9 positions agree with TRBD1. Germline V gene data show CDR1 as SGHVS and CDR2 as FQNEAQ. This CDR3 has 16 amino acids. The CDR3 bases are TGTGCCAGCAGCTTAGCGGGACAGGGACCGTCCTATCGCTACACCTTC. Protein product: CASSLAGQGPSYRYTF.

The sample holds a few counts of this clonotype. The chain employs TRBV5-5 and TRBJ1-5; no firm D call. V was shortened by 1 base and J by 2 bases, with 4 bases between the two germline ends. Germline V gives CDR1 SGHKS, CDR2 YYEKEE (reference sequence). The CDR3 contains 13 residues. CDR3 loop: CASSLMGNQPQHF. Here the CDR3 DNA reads TGTGCCAGCAGCTTGATGGGCAATCAGCCCCAGCATTTT. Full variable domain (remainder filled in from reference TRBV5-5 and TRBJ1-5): DAGVTQSPTHLIKTRGQQVTLRCSPISGHKSVSWYQQVLGQGPQFIFQYYEKEERGRGNFPDRFSARQFPNYSSELNVNALLLGDSALYLCASSLMGNQPQHFGDGTRLSIL.

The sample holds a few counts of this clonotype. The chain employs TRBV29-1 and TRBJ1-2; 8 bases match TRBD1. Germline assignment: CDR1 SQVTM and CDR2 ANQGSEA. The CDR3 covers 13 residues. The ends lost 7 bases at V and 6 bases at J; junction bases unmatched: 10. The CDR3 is CSGYGGTGHGYTF. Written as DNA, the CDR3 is TGCAGCGGATACGGAGGGACAGGCCATGGCTACACCTTC.

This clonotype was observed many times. CDR3 DNA: TGTGCCATCAGTTATAGGGGCGACACTGAAGCTTTCTTT. As protein: CAISYRGDTEAFF. This rearrangement joins TRBV10-3 to TRBJ1-1, with D perhaps matching TRBD1 (5 bases). From germline, CDR1 is ENHRY and CDR2 SYGVKD. This CDR3 region has 13 residues. V lost 5 bases and J 3 bases, leaving 10 bases between the germline ends.

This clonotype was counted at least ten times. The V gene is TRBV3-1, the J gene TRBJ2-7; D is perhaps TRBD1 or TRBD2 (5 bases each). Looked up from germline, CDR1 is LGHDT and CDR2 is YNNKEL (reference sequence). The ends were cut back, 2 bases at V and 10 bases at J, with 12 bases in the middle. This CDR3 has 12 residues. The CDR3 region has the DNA TGTGCCAGCAGCCAACCTGGGACGAGACAGTACTTC. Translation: CASSQPGTRQYF.

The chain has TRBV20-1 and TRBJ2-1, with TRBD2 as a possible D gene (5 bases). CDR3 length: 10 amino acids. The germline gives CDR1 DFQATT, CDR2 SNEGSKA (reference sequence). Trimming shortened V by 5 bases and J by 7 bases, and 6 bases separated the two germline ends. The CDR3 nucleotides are TGCAGTGCTCGGAGGAATGAGCAGTTCTTC. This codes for CSARRNEQFF.

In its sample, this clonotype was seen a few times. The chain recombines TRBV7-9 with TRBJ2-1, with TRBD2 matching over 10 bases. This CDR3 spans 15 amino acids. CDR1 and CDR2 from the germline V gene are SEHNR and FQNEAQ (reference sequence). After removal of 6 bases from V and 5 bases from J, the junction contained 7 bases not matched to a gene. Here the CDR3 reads CASSERGGGDNEQFF. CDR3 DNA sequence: TGTGCCAGCAGTGAGCGGGGGGGCGGCGACAATGAGCAGTTCTTC.

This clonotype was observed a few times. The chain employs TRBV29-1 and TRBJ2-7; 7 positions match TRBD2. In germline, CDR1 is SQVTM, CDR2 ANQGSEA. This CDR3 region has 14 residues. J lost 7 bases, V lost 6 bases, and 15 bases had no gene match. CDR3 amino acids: CSVPRWGGGKEQYF. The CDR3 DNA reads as TGCAGCGTGCCGCGCTGGGGCGGGGGTAAAGAGCAGTACTTC.